This T cell receptor beta chain was found in a study of blood T cell repertoires in COVID-19 (dated by TCRdb to the early 2020s). Some background on the complete study: Samples covering the acute and convalescent phases of COVID-19 were provided by collaborators in the United States, Italy and Spain. The material from the prospective study consisted of cDNA or gDNA derived from T cells, B-cell-depleted T cells, or PBMCs. Deeply sampled blood TCRbeta repertoires from subjects exposed to, actively infected with, or recovered from COVID-19 were included in the dataset. The repertoires were made available in a free public database intended to serve as a resource for research on the immune response to SARS-CoV-2. Samples came from the ongoing ImmuneRACE study (first 160 participants) plus 1,254 subjects from 6 global collaborators. The sample metadata nearly always contained a de-identified subject ID, COVID-19 status, age in years and sex. HLA class I and class II types, where available, came from metadata supplied by the sample provider rather than from assay-based typing.

The collaborating institutions used their own protocols to collect whole blood in K2EDTA tubes. For TCRbeta analysis, collaborators shipped samples as frozen whole blood, isolated PBMCs, or DNA extracted from either of those sample types. CDR1 and CDR2 are drawn from the germline V gene: MNHEY, SVGAGI. CDR3 length: 15 amino acids, cysteine to phenylalanine. The kept DNA is CDR3 alone, 45 bases in frame from the first base. Trimming removed 4 bases from V and 6 bases from J; the gene matches leave 10 bases unexplained. On this clone: Its antigen is not yet known. Base qualities are not at hand, and no much larger clone is one base apart.

Findings and caveats that apply to the study as a whole: The quantity of clinical and demographic metadata differed by source and by participant and was supplied without curation.

The immunoSEQ Assay, a bias-controlled multiplex PCR, was used to amplify TCRbeta CDR3 regions from genomic DNA. In the authors' own workflow: The number of nucleated cells in each sample was estimated from the amplification of reference gene primers within the assay. Sequence reads were collapsed and filtered to measure the absolute abundance of every unique TCRbeta CDR3 rearrangement. For each sample, productive Simpson clonality was calculated as the square root of Simpson's diversity index across productive rearrangements. The source is immuneACCESS, and TCRdb retained only in-frame sequences with V and J called. Part of the clones is not carried over; for the studies checked, unresolved V genes explain less than half of this, and the remainder is unexplained. For V, J and clone size, that table is used; D and trimming come from the DNA. The sample table lists about 91,000 clones, about four fifths of them with a count of one. Together, the top ten hold approximately 9.2% of the sample.

The TCR originated in an elderly woman with acute or convalescent COVID-19. The chain uses TRBV6-5 and TRBJ2-7, and 9 junctional nucleotides match TRBD2. The source material was peripheral blood. The CDR3 here reads CASSSSSGSPSEQYF. The bases read TGTGCCAGCAGTTCCAGTAGCGGGAGCCCATCCGAGCAGTACTTC.